The T cell receptor (beta chain) described here comes from a study of STAT3 mutations in large granular lymphocyte leukemia. The study, taken as a whole, reports: In some patients, a small highly pathogenic clone possibly went undetected. Samples missed the first appearance of the clone. At least one immunodominant TCR beta clonotype appeared in every T-cell large granular lymphocyte leukemia patient.

Average productive template count per sample was 40,000 to 45,000. Sequenced by immunoSEQ multiplex PCR; TCRdb stores in-frame clones only, minus some. The sample comprises 20,000 or so clones, approximately 92% of which are singletons, and roughly 45% rests with the top ten. V lost 3 bases, J lost 5 bases, and 5 bases stayed unmatched. Germline V gene data show CDR1 as SGHRS and CDR2 as YFSETQ. The length of the CDR3 is 13 residues. Regarding this clone: Its antigen is not identified.

The TCR was taken from a man between 60 and 75 years old with T-cell large granular lymphocyte leukemia. Some clones in this sample may be carry-over from other donors' samples. This sequence joins TRBV5-1 and TRBJ2-7, with TRBD1 matching over 7 bases. The sequencing input was peripheral blood mononuclear cells. The CDR3 coding sequence is TGCGCCAGCAGCTCGACGACAGGGAACGAGCAGTACTTC. Translation gives CASSSTTGNEQYF.